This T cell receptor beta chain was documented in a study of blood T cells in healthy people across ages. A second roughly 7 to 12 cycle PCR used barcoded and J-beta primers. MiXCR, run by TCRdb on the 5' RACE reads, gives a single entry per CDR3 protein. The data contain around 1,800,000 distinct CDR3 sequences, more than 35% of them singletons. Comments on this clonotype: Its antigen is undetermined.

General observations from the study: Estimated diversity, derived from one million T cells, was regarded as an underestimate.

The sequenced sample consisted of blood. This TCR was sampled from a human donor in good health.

The CDR3 nucleotides read TGCAGTGCTAGACCGTATAGCGGGGGGTACTACGAGCAGTACTTC. Translation gives CSARPYSGGYYEQYF. V gene TRBV20-1 combines with J gene TRBJ2-7; 10 bases map to TRBD2. Per the germline V gene, CDR1 is DFQATT and CDR2 is SNEGSKA (reference sequence). V shed 2 bases, J shed 3 bases, and the junction held 7 bases outside the gene matches. The CDR3 spans 15 residues.